This T cell receptor beta chain was observed in a study of cytomegalovirus exposure and HLA in healthy donors. The CDR3 consists of 17 residues. The study, taken as a whole, reports: A later analysis found TCR association rates differed by HLA locus, highest for DRB1 and lowest for HLA-C. Most sequenced TCRs were rare (though some public TCRs occurred in many donors).

The PCR ran on 60 Vbeta and 13 Jbeta primers. Measured with immunoSEQ multiplex PCR; TCRdb has only the in-frame clones, and not every one. The sample lists 100,000 to 150,000 clones, about three quarters occurring once. About this clone itself: Its matching antigen is unknown.

The chain uses TRBV1 and TRBJ2-7; the table's D call, TRBD2, was not checked against the DNA. TRBV1 is flagged as a pseudogene. Sequenced: PBMCs. The clonotype comes from a woman in her thirties or forties in good health and CMV-seronegative. The CDR3 DNA follows: TGCACCAGCAGCCAACTAGCGGGAGGGCCCGAATCCTACGAGCAGTACTTC. Protein product: CTSSQLAGGPESYEQYF.